This T cell receptor (beta chain) appears in the sequencing data of a study of T cells in Graves' hyperthyroidism and ophthalmopathy. Across the whole study: Peripheral blood was acquired at first diagnosis, ahead of any therapy whatsoever.

Diagnosing involved the use of clinical symptoms, serum thyroxine and TRAb, thyroid ultrasound and orbital computed tomography. Regions amplified from RNA transcripts were the TCR beta CDR3 regions. HTBI primers were used for first-round RT-PCR of the TCR CDR3. MiXCR was run by TCRdb on the multiplex PCR reads, yielding one entry per CDR3 protein. This sample has some 690,000 distinct CDR3 sequences, with around 15% found just once. On this clonotype itself: Its target is not known.

General study points: Peripheral blood also featured most of the thyroid clonotypes expanded above 0.001.

Trimming left V 4 bases short and J 2 bases short, with 12 bases between. The CDR3 is 13 residues long. The germline CDR1 and CDR2 sequences are SQVTM and ANQGSEA. The sample consisted of blood. This sequence joins TRBV29-1 and TRBJ2-7; tentatively, D is TRBD1 or TRBD2 (5 bases each). The source of this sequence is a man between 45 and 60 years old with Graves' hyperthyroidism. This chain's CDR3 is CSVVGPETYEQYF. DNA of the CDR3: TGCAGCGTTGTGGGACCGGAAACCTACGAGCAGTACTTC.